This T cell receptor (beta chain) was recorded in a study of OX40 agonist ivuxolimab in advanced cancers. Study details: Hepatocellular carcinoma, melanoma, renal cell or head and neck cancer affected the dose-escalation patients. A history of anti-PD-1, anti-PD-L1 or anti-CTLA-4 therapy was acceptable, and 40% had some.

This clone was counted between two and nine times. Antigen specificity is unknown. Germline assignment: CDR1 SGDLS and CDR2 YYNGEE. The junction had 5 bases not matched to a gene; V was cut back by 0 bases and J by 2 bases. The CDR3 consists of 16 residues. Study observations and caveats: Researchers did not determine the expanded peripheral T cells' antigen specificity. Expanded clones belonging to CD8+ T cells outnumbered, on average, those of CD4+.

Libraries were prepared by immunoSEQ multiplex PCR; TCRdb keeps only in-frame clonotypes and omits some of them. Among 65,000 to 95,000 clones listed, 84% were seen once. The TCR sequence derives from an adult with an advanced solid tumor such as melanoma, head and neck, liver or kidney cancer. The source material was CD4+ or CD8+ T cells sorted from blood, sampled in a trial of the OX40 agonist ivuxolimab. The rearrangement uses TRBV9 and TRBJ2-3; 8 nucleotides line up with TRBD1. CDR3 sequence: CASSVGGQGLTDTQYF. CDR3 DNA sequence: TGTGCCAGCAGCGTAGGCGGACAGGGCCTCACAGATACGCAGTATTTT.